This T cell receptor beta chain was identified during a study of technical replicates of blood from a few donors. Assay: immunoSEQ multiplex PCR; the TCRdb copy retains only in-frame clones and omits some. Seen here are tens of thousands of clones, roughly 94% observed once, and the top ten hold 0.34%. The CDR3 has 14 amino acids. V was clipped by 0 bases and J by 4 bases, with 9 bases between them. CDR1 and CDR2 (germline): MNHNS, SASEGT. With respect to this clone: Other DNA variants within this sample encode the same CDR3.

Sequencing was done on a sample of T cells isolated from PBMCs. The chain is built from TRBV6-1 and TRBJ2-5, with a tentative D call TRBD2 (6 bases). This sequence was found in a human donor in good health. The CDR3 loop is CASSEAGGRETQYF. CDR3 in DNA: TGTGCCAGCAGTGAAGCGGGAGGACGAGAGACCCAGTACTTC.